The 8 T cell receptor beta chains in this list originate from one sample, sequenced in a study of blood T cell repertoires in COVID-19. The protocol was immunoSEQ multiplex PCR, while the TCRdb copy is restricted to in-frame clones and leaves out a portion. The sample has about 370,000 clones, roughly 90% seen once. Specimen: PBMCs or T cells enriched from blood (not recorded which). The receptor set was obtained from a woman aged 40 to 50 who had been exposed to COVID-19.

This chain links TRBV30 with TRBJ1-5, with a tentative D call TRBD1 (6 bases). Between the trimmed V and J ends, which lost 6 bases and 5 bases, there was a span of 14 bases. Per the germline V gene, CDR1 is GTSNPN and CDR2 is SVGIG (reference sequence). This CDR3 spans 13 amino acids. This CDR3 is CACTGQTDQPQHF. Written as DNA, the CDR3 is TGTGCCTGTACCGGACAGACAGATCAGCCCCAGCATTTT.

The rearrangement links TRBV5-1 to TRBJ2-3; 7 bases align to TRBD2. Trimming removed 1 base from V and 0 bases from J; junction bases left unmatched: 2. The CDR3 consists of 15 residues. CDR1 is SGHRS, CDR2 YFSETQ, per germline. The CDR3 DNA follows: TGCGCCAGCAGCTTGCCTAGCGGTAGCACAGATACGCAGTATTTT. It encodes CASSLPSGSTDTQYF.

This clone is a singleton in its sample. The chain joins TRBV19 to TRBJ2-7; no clear D. This CDR3 has 13 residues. V lost 8 bases and J lost 0, with 11 bases in between. From germline, CDR1 is LNHDA and CDR2 SQIVND (reference sequence). The CDR3 loop reads CASAADFSYEQYF. DNA for the CDR3: TGTGCCAGTGCCGCGGATTTCTCCTACGAGCAGTACTTC.

J is TRBJ2-1 and V is TRBV5-4; 9 positions match TRBD2. The germline CDR1 and CDR2 sequences are SGHNT and YYREEE (reference sequence). The CDR3 loop spans 15 amino acids. Trimming cost V 4 bases and J 4 bases; bases outside gene matches: 6. CDR3 sequence: CASSHNSGGYNEQFF. As DNA, the CDR3 is TGTGCCAGCAGCCATAATAGCGGGGGATACAATGAGCAGTTCTTC.

V usage is TRBV20-1 and J usage is TRBJ1-3; D gene uncertain. The CDR3 runs to 13 residues. Per germline, CDR1 DFQATT and CDR2 SNEGSKA (reference sequence). V dropped 3 bases and J dropped 0 bases, with 6 bases sitting between them. As DNA, the CDR3 is TGCAGTGCTAGTCCCATCTCTGGAAACACCATATATTTT. The encoded protein is CSASPISGNTIYF.

This clone was counted once. The chain carries TRBV27 and TRBJ1-1; TRBD1 agrees at 7 bases. The ends lost 3 bases at V and 4 bases at J; junction bases unmatched: 5. Looked up from germline, CDR1 is MNHEY and CDR2 is SMNVEV (reference sequence). The CDR3 length is 14 residues. CDR3 DNA: TGTGCCAGCAGTTTCGGACAGGACGGCACTGAAGCTTTCTTT. As protein: CASSFGQDGTEAFF.

The chain is built from TRBV4-3 and TRBJ2-1, with 12 bases identical to TRBD2. CDR3 length: 18 amino acids. Germline lookup yields CDR1 LGHNA and CDR2 YSLEER. With 2 bases clipped from V and 4 bases from J, the junction kept 9 bases outside the gene matches. The CDR3 DNA reads TGCGCCAGCAGCCAAACCCTCCTAACTAGCGGGGGGTACAATGAGCAGTTCTTC. It codes for CASSQTLLTSGGYNEQFF.

This clone was counted a single time. This chain links TRBV3-1 (or the pseudogene TRBV3-2) with TRBJ1-3; D possibly corresponds to TRBD1 (5 bases). Looked up from germline, CDR1 is LGHDT and CDR2 is YNNKEL (reference sequence). CDR3 size: 18 residues. V lost 4 bases, J lost 4 bases, and 23 bases lay in between. CDR3 nucleotide sequence: TGTGCCAGCAGCCCGACATCGGGCAGGGTGAAAACCGGAAACACCATATATTTT. Translated: CASSPTSGRVKTGNTIYF.